This TCR beta chain was documented in a study of control samples from healthy donors and cancer patients. The germline CDR1 and CDR2 sequences are MDHEN and SYDVKM. The V gene lost 5 bases and the J gene lost 3 bases, with 5 bases spanning the gap. The CDR3 runs 11 residues. The data were produced by immunoSEQ multiplex PCR, yet TCRdb's version contains in-frame clones alone and is incomplete. The sample lists about 180,000 clones; 85% to 95% were seen once. The rearrangement joins TRBV28 to TRBJ2-7, with D uncertain. This receptor was identified in a man aged 25 to 45 in good health. The sequenced sample was blood. The CDR3 region has the DNA TGTGCCAGCAGTGAATACTACGAGCAGTACTTC. This gives the protein CASSEYYEQYF.